This T cell receptor (beta chain) was retrieved from a study of blood T cell repertoires in COVID-19. Across the whole study: Nucleic acid was either cDNA or gDNA, and it came from T cells, B-cell-depleted T cells, or PBMCs.

Sequenced by immunoSEQ multiplex PCR; TCRdb stores in-frame clones only, minus some. The table records about 160,000 clones, over 75% of them present only once. This clonotype originated in a middle-aged woman with acute COVID-19. The specimen was PBMCs or T cells enriched from blood (not recorded which).

CDR3 in DNA: TGTGCCAGCAGCGTGGACAGTGTCTATGGCTACACCTTC. Residues: CASSVDSVYGYTF. The chain has TRBV14 and TRBJ1-2; perhaps TRBD1 as D (6 bases). V was clipped by 5 bases and J by 4 bases, with 11 bases between them. Per the germline V gene, CDR1 is SGHDN and CDR2 is FVKESK. The CDR3 runs 13 residues.